Below are 26 T cell receptor beta chains sequenced from a single sample in a study of OX40 agonist ivuxolimab in advanced cancers. Some clones are missing from TCRdb's copy, which holds only in-frame ones; the method was immunoSEQ multiplex PCR. The sample yields some 82,000 clones, around 88% seen once. The sample consisted of CD4+ or CD8+ T cells sorted from blood, taken in a trial of the OX40 agonist ivuxolimab. Receptors were obtained from an adult with an advanced solid tumor such as melanoma, head and neck, liver or kidney cancer.

This chain connects TRBV18 to TRBJ2-2, with TRBD2 matching over 8 bases. There are 16 residues in the CDR3. After removal of 4 bases from V and 1 base from J, the junction contained 5 bases not matched to a gene. Germline assignment: CDR1 KGHSH and CDR2 LQKENI. This CDR3 reads CASSRELAVNTGELFF. The DNA for the CDR3 is TGTGCCAGCTCACGAGAACTAGCGGTGAACACCGGGGAGCTGTTTTTT.

The gene calls are TRBV18 and TRBJ2-7; 9 positions agree with TRBD2. With V trimmed by 3 bases and J by 0 bases, 6 bases remained unmatched. CDR3 length: 16 amino acids. The germline V gene encodes CDR1 KGHSH and CDR2 LQKENI. This CDR3 is CASSPNPSGASYEQYF. The CDR3 region has the DNA TGTGCCAGCTCACCTAACCCTAGCGGGGCCTCCTACGAGCAGTACTTC.

This clone appeared a few times. CDR3 residues: CASSESFRLTYEQYF. CDR3 sequence (DNA): TGTGCCAGCAGTGAAAGCTTCAGGCTTACCTACGAGCAGTACTTC. The rearrangement links TRBV2 to TRBJ2-7, with D unclear. This CDR3 is 15 amino acids long. V was pared by 2 bases and J by 2 bases, with 13 bases between. CDR1 is SNHLY, CDR2 FYNNEI, per germline.

The chain employs TRBV28 and TRBJ1-3, with 8 nucleotides matching TRBD1. Germline CDR1 is MDHEN and CDR2 is SYDVKM. CDR3 size: 13 residues. The V and J ends lost 7 bases and 2 bases, in that order; junction bases with no gene match: 1. The CDR3 region has the DNA TGTGCCAGCACGACAGGGGCTGGAAACACCATATATTTT. Encoded protein: CASTTGAGNTIYF. The full variable domain, completed using reference TRBV28 and TRBJ1-3, is DVKVTQSSRYLVKRTGEKVFLECVQDMDHENMFWYRQDPGLGLRLIYFSYDVKMKEKGDIPEGYSVSREKKERFSLILESASTNQTSMYLCASTTGAGNTIYFGEGSWLTVV.

V gene TRBV9 combines with J gene TRBJ1-3; D call uncertain. The CDR3 spans 15 residues. V was cut by 0 bases and J by 4 bases, with 11 bases left in between. CDR1 SGDLS and CDR2 YYNGEE come from the germline V gene. CDR3 in amino acids: CASSVGRRGGNTIYF. CDR3 coding DNA: TGTGCCAGCAGCGTAGGAAGGAGAGGAGGAAACACCATATATTTT.

The gene calls are TRBV29-1 and TRBJ2-3, with D unresolved. V lost 7 bases to trimming and J lost 4 bases, with 12 bases between them. Germline V gene lookup returns CDR1 SQVTM and CDR2 ANQGSEA. This CDR3 is 12 amino acids long. CDR3 residues: CSAAKAADTQYF. In DNA, the CDR3 is TGCAGCGCAGCGAAGGCGGCAGATACGCAGTATTTT.

V is TRBV6-5 and J is TRBJ2-5; D gene ambiguous. The V end lost 5 bases, the J end lost 6 bases, and 13 bases lay between the germline ends. There are 13 residues in the CDR3. Germline CDR1 reads MNHEY; CDR2 reads SVGAGI. The CDR3 bases are TGTGCCAGCAGTACCTCCGGCATCCAGACCCAGTACTTC. Protein: CASSTSGIQTQYF.

This clone was seen once. The rearrangement uses TRBV5-1 and TRBJ2-3; 10 bases are shared with TRBD2. V lost 1 base, J lost 1 base, and 3 bases stayed unmatched. Germline V lookup: CDR1 SGHRS, CDR2 YFSETQ. The CDR3 runs to 16 residues. The CDR3 loop reads CASSLMLAGGTDTQYF. In DNA form, the CDR3 reads TGCGCCAGCAGCTTGATGCTAGCGGGAGGCACAGATACGCAGTATTTT.

The V and J genes are TRBV5-1 and TRBJ2-3; possible D gene TRBD1, 6 bases. The V and J ends lost 4 bases and 0 bases respectively, with 12 bases between them. This CDR3 has 15 amino acids. Germline loops: CDR1 SGHRS, CDR2 YFSETQ. The CDR3 loop reads CASSLEGVSTDTQYF. CDR3 DNA: TGCGCCAGCAGCCTAGAGGGGGTTAGCACAGATACGCAGTATTTT.

V is TRBV25-1 and J is TRBJ2-3; a possible D gene is TRBD2 (5 bases). Trimming took off 5 bases at V and 6 bases at J, with 18 bases between the two ends. CDR3 length: 15 residues. In germline, CDR1 is MGHDK, CDR2 SYGVNS. The CDR3 DNA sequence: TGTGCCAGCAGTCACCTCCGGGGAAGTGGGGATACGCAGTATTTT. Protein: CASSHLRGSGDTQYF.

The chain joins TRBV7-3 to TRBJ2-7; tentatively, D is TRBD2 (6 bases). Germline V gene sequence: CDR1 SGHTA, CDR2 FQGTGA. The CDR3 covers 13 residues. Trimming took off 0 bases at V and 6 bases at J, with 9 bases between the two ends. In DNA form, the CDR3 reads TGTGCCAGCAGCTTAACGTCTAGCGTCGAGCAGTACTTC. It encodes CASSLTSSVEQYF.

The chain has TRBV7-9 and TRBJ2-7; no clear D gene. Germline values: CDR1 SEHNR, CDR2 FQNEAQ (reference sequence). Trimming cost V 2 bases and J 6 bases, with 8 bases left between them. The CDR3 has 12 residues. The CDR3: CASSLTSFEQYF. The CDR3 DNA is TGTGCCAGCAGCTTAACGAGCTTCGAGCAGTACTTC. The full variable domain, with the rest looked up from reference TRBV7-9 and TRBJ2-7, is DTGVSQNPRHKITKRGQNVTFRCDPISEHNRLYWYRQTLGQGPEFLTYFQNEAQLEKSRLLSDRFSAERPKGSFSTLEIQRTEQGDSAMYLCASSLTSFEQYFGPGTRLTVT.

This clone was seen a single time. The chain joins TRBV28 to TRBJ1-1; TRBD1 aligns across 7 bases. The CDR3 runs to 14 residues. The ends lost 7 bases at V and 1 base at J; junction bases unmatched: 6. Germline CDR1 is MDHEN and CDR2 is SYDVKM. CDR3 amino acids: CASNRQGQNTEAFF. The CDR3 DNA sequence: TGTGCCAGCAACCGACAGGGTCAGAACACTGAAGCTTTCTTT.

In its sample, this clone was seen a few times. The chain employs TRBV19 and TRBJ2-7; 9 bases agree with TRBD1. This CDR3 has 14 residues. Trimming at V came to 5 bases and at J to 3 bases, leaving 5 bases not matched to a gene. The V gene's germline CDR1 is LNHDA and CDR2 SQIVND (reference sequence). CDR3 residues: CASSSGQGNYEQYF. DNA of the CDR3: TGTGCCAGTAGTTCGGGACAGGGTAACTACGAGCAGTACTTC.

This clone was observed a handful of times. This sample includes further DNA sequences coding for the same CDR3. This chain links TRBV2 with TRBJ2-7; D may be TRBD2 (5 bases). The CDR3 has 14 residues. The V end was cut by 6 bases, the J end by 2 bases, with 14 bases between. Germline CDR1 and CDR2: SNHLY and FYNNEI. The CDR3 reads CASRPGLETYEQYF. The CDR3 coding sequence is TGTGCCAGCAGACCCGGACTGGAGACCTACGAGCAGTACTTC.

The rearrangement joins TRBV18 to TRBJ2-1; TRBD2 matches at 7 bases. The CDR3 length is 15 residues. Unmatched junction bases numbered 2, after V lost 2 bases and J lost 1 base. Germline CDR1 and CDR2: KGHSH and LQKENI. CDR3 DNA: TGTGCCAGCTCACCATCTAGCGGATCCTACAATGAGCAGTTCTTC. This gives the protein CASSPSSGSYNEQFF.

The chain joins TRBV7-2 to TRBJ2-3, with 9 bases that match TRBD2. The germline V gene encodes CDR1 SGHTA and CDR2 FQGNSA. Trimming took 4 bases from V and 0 from J; bases not matched to a gene: 11. CDR3 length: 18 residues. In DNA form, the CDR3 reads TGTGCCAGCAGCTCAGGGCGGGGGGGGAGGCCGAGCACAGATACGCAGTATTTT. Amino acid sequence: CASSSGRGGRPSTDTQYF.

The rearrangement uses TRBV29-1 and TRBJ2-1, with D possibly TRBD2 on 6 matching bases. V was pared by 7 bases and J by 5 bases, with 12 bases between. The CDR3 covers 12 residues. CDR1 and CDR2 (germline): SQVTM, ANQGSEA. CDR3 residues: CSAGTSHNEQFF. For the CDR3, the DNA is TGCAGCGCCGGGACTTCTCACAATGAGCAGTTCTTC.

This chain uses TRBV28 with TRBJ2-7; D ambiguous. The CDR3 covers 14 residues. In germline, CDR1 is MDHEN, CDR2 SYDVKM. V was clipped by 3 bases and J by 0 bases, with 9 bases between them. In DNA form, the CDR3 reads TGTGCCAGCAGTTTCCCCAGATTCTCCTACGAGCAGTACTTC. Protein product: CASSFPRFSYEQYF.

The chain uses TRBV5-4 and TRBJ2-3; the match to TRBD2 covers 8 bases. J was trimmed by 5 bases and V by 8 bases; bases with no gene match: 10. Germline V gene data show CDR1 as SGHNT and CDR2 as YYREEE (reference sequence). The CDR3 covers 14 residues. Here the CDR3 DNA reads TGTGCCAGTACTCGGGGGGGAAGGGGAGATACGCAGTATTTT. Its translation is CASTRGGRGDTQYF.

The CDR3 DNA is TGCGCCAGCAGCCTCAGCGGGACAACCTACAATGAGCAGTTCTTC. This codes for CASSLSGTTYNEQFF. The V and J genes are TRBV4-3 and TRBJ2-1; weak D call: TRBD2 (7 bases). V was shortened by 4 bases and J by 2 bases, with 12 bases between the two germline ends. The CDR3 is 15 residues long. CDR1 and CDR2 (germline): LGHNA, YSLEER.

The CDR3 region has the DNA TGCAGCGCTTCGATTAGCGGGAACACAGATACGCAGTATTTT. Translating it yields CSASISGNTDTQYF. The chain links TRBV29-1 to TRBJ2-3, with 8 bases identical to TRBD2. This CDR3 spans 14 amino acids. V dropped 7 bases and J dropped 2; count of bases not matched to a gene: 8. CDR1 and CDR2 (germline): SQVTM, ANQGSEA.

This chain connects TRBV6-5 to TRBJ1-2, with TRBD1 as a possible D gene (6 bases). CDR1 MNHEY and CDR2 SVGAGI come from the germline V gene. The V end lost 3 bases, the J end lost 3 bases, and 11 bases lay between the germline ends. This CDR3 region has 14 residues. The CDR3 sequence is CASSYSGGDYGYTF. Here the CDR3 DNA reads TGTGCCAGCAGTTATAGCGGGGGCGACTATGGCTACACCTTC.

The rearrangement joins TRBV9 to TRBJ1-2, with TRBD1 as a possible D gene (6 bases). The CDR3 totals 15 residues. Germline V CDR1 and CDR2: SGDLS, YYNGEE. Between the trimmed V and J ends, which lost 0 bases and 5 bases, there was a span of 14 bases. Written as DNA, the CDR3 is TGTGCCAGCAGCGTAGCTGAGGGGGGCTGGTATGGCTACACCTTC. As protein: CASSVAEGGWYGYTF.

The V call is TRBV11-3, the J call TRBJ2-4; 7 nucleotides match TRBD2. Germline lookup yields CDR1 SGHNT and CDR2 YENEEA. This CDR3 region has 15 residues. The ends lost 5 bases at V and 4 bases at J; junction bases unmatched: 8. The CDR3 spells CASSRGLGQKNIQYF. The CDR3 coding sequence is TGTGCCAGCAGCCGCGGACTAGGGCAAAAAAACATTCAGTACTTC.

V gene TRBV27 combines with J gene TRBJ2-3; the match to TRBD2 covers 7 bases. Germline CDR1 is MNHEY and CDR2 is SMNVEV (reference sequence). V lost 6 bases to trimming and J lost 5 bases; unmatched junction nucleotides: 14. CDR3 size: 16 residues. The CDR3 sequence is CASSREGPRELDTQYF. DNA of the CDR3: TGTGCCAGCAGCCGCGAAGGGCCGCGGGAGTTAGATACGCAGTATTTT.